The 15 T cell receptor beta chains below were found in one sample sequenced in a study of blood T cells in healthy people across ages. Primed by a sample-barcoded 5' primer and a J-beta primer mix, a second PCR proceeded for about 7 to 11 cycles. TCRdb called the 5' RACE reads again in MiXCR, with one record for every CDR3 protein. The table has some 880,000 distinct CDR3 sequences, about 37% seen once; the top ten hold roughly 13%. Sequencing used blood. The receptors stem from a man younger than 35 in good health.

The chain links TRBV7-2 to TRBJ1-6; TRBD1 aligns across 7 bases. Germline V gene data show CDR1 as SGHTA and CDR2 as FQGNSA. This CDR3 spans 14 amino acids. V lost 3 bases, J lost 6 bases, and 2 bases stayed unmatched. CDR3 nucleotide sequence: TGTGCCAGCAGCTTCGACAGGGTTAATTCACCCCTCCACTTT. Translation: CASSFDRVNSPLHF.

Worth noting for this clonotype: A much larger clone is a single base away; this may be a read error. CDR3 loop: CSVRNTPQETQYF. DNA for the CDR3: TGCAGCGTTAGGAACACCCCTCAAGAGACCCAGTACTTC. The chain uses TRBV29-1 and TRBJ2-5; D remains ambiguous. The ends were cut back, 5 bases at V and 2 bases at J, with 12 bases in the middle. Germline loops: CDR1 SQVTM, CDR2 ANQGSEA. CDR3 length: 13 residues.

This clonotype appeared a few times. The CDR3 region has the DNA TGCGCCAGCAGCAGTCGGGGGCTACACAATGAGCAGTTCTTC. Protein sequence: CASSSRGLHNEQFF. The chain has TRBV5-1 and TRBJ2-1, with D possibly being TRBD1 or TRBD2 (6 bases each). Trimming left V 4 bases short and J 5 bases short, with 13 bases between. CDR1 and CDR2 (germline): SGHRS, YFSETQ. The CDR3 is 14 amino acids. The full variable domain, with the rest looked up from reference TRBV5-1 and TRBJ2-1, is KAGVTQTPRYLIKTRGQQVTLSCSPISGHRSVSWYQQTPGQGLQFLFEYFSETQRNKGNFPGRFSGRQFSNSRSEMNVSTLELGDSALYLCASSSRGLHNEQFFGPGTRLTVL.

V usage is TRBV20-1 and J usage is TRBJ1-2; the match to TRBD1 covers 7 bases. The CDR3 totals 14 residues. Germline V lookup: CDR1 DFQATT, CDR2 SNEGSKA (reference sequence). The J segment lost 8 bases and the V segment lost 0 bases, leaving 9 bases of the junction unmatched. The CDR3 DNA is TGCAGTGCTAGAGATTTTTGGGGACAGAGCGGCTACACCTTC. This codes for CSARDFWGQSGYTF.

Comment on this clonotype: An end of the junction does not agree with germline; a read error may underlie this. The genes are TRBV18 and TRBJ2-3; the D is unclear. Per the germline V gene, CDR1 is KGHSH and CDR2 is LQKENI. CDR3 size: 14 residues. The CDR3 loop is CAGSPELGTDTQYF. The CDR3 coding sequence is TGTGCCGGCTCACCAGAGCTGGGCACAGATACACAGTATTTT.

In the case of this clonotype: A clone one base away is much larger, so this may be a read error. CDR3 in DNA: TGTGCCAGCAGTTACGCCCAGGCCCACGAGCAGTACTTC. Translation gives CASSYAQAHEQYF. The J gene is TRBJ2-7, the V gene TRBV6-6; D call uncertain. This CDR3 is built from 13 residues. Trimming pared 2 bases from V and 5 bases from J, leaving 10 bases between. Germline CDR1 and CDR2: MNHNY and SVGAGI (reference sequence).

The rearrangement joins TRBV13 to TRBJ2-3, with 8 bases identical to TRBD2. V shed 3 bases and J 5 bases; nucleotides not matched to a gene: 16. The CDR3 runs 18 residues. CDR1 and CDR2 from the germline V gene are PRHDT and FYEKMQ (reference sequence). The CDR3 nucleotides read TGTGCCAGCAGCTTTAGCGGGATCTACCACGAGTCGCTAGATACGCAGTATTTT. This gives the protein CASSFSGIYHESLDTQYF.

Only a few counts were recorded for this clonotype. The gene calls are TRBV7-2 and TRBJ2-3; 14 nucleotides line up with TRBD2. CDR1 is SGHTA, CDR2 FQGNSA, per germline. The J segment lost 2 bases and the V segment lost 3 bases, leaving 4 bases of the junction unmatched. This CDR3 comprises 17 residues. CDR3 amino acids: CASSLRLAGGHTDTQYF. The CDR3 DNA is TGTGCCAGCAGCTTGAGACTAGCGGGGGGGCACACAGATACGCAGTATTTT. The full variable domain, completed using reference TRBV7-2 and TRBJ2-3, is GAGVSQSPSNKVTEKGKDVELRCDPISGHTALYWYRQSLGQGLEFLIYFQGNSAPDKSGLPSDRFSAERTGGSVSTLTIQRTQQEDSAVYLCASSLRLAGGHTDTQYFGPGTRLTVL.

Concerning this clonotype itself: Germline and junction disagree at one end, which may indicate a read error. The genes are TRBV12-3 or TRBV12-4 and TRBJ2-3; 11 nucleotides align to TRBD1. This CDR3 is 16 amino acids long. The CDR3 nucleotides are TGCTACCACTATATACCCTCGGGACAGGGGGTAGATACGCAGTATTTT. It codes for CYHYIPSGQGVDTQYF.

The chain is built from TRBV11-2 and TRBJ2-1, with 12 bases identical to TRBD2. Trimming at V came to 5 bases and at J to 5 bases, leaving 7 bases not matched to a gene. The CDR3 length is 16 residues. The germline V gene has CDR1 SGHAT and CDR2 FQNNGV. The CDR3 loop is CASSANLAGGDNEQFF. The CDR3 DNA follows: TGTGCCAGCAGCGCCAATCTAGCGGGGGGGGACAATGAGCAGTTCTTC.

This rearrangement joins TRBV5-1 to TRBJ2-4; D is possibly TRBD2 (5 bases). The J call may be in error: the DNA end matches TRBJ2-7 better. The CDR3 extends over 12 amino acids. CDR1 SGHRS and CDR2 YFSETQ come from the germline V gene. The CDR3 here is CASSFEGHEQYF. The DNA of the CDR3 is TGCGCCAGCAGCTTCGAGGGCCACGAGCAGTACTTC.

The chain employs TRBV4-1 and TRBJ2-2, with D possibly being TRBD2 (6 bases). The CDR3 totals 15 residues. Germline V lookup: CDR1 MGHRA, CDR2 YSYEKL. The V gene lost 4 bases and the J gene lost 4 bases, with 13 bases spanning the gap. The CDR3 loop reads CASSLRDFTTGELFF. DNA for the CDR3: TGCGCCAGCAGCCTTCGGGACTTTACCACCGGGGAGCTGTTTTTT.

V and J are TRBV29-1 and TRBJ2-7; TRBD2 matches 11 bases. The CDR3 is 13 residues long. The germline V gene has CDR1 SQVTM and CDR2 ANQGSEA. The junction had 4 bases not matched to a gene; V was cut back by 6 bases and J by 3 bases. The CDR3 nucleotides are TGCAGCGTGACTAGCGGGAACCTCTACGAGCAGTACTTC. This translates into CSVTSGNLYEQYF.

This clonotype occurred a few times. The CDR3 region has the DNA TGTGCTAGTGGTTTCTCCCGACAGGGTTTATTGTTGGAGACCCAGTACTTC. Amino acids: CASGFSRQGLLLETQYF. V gene TRBV12-5 combines with J gene TRBJ2-5; 7 bases align to TRBD1. Losses at the gene ends were 3 bases for V and 5 bases for J; bases not matched to a gene: 15. This CDR3 spans 17 amino acids. Germline lookup yields CDR1 LGHNT and CDR2 FRNRAP.

The table lists this clonotype with many counts. The V call is TRBV14, the J call TRBJ2-3, with D perhaps matching TRBD1 or TRBD2 (5 bases each). CDR3 length: 14 amino acids. V was cut by 4 bases and J by 0 bases, with 8 bases left in between. Per the germline V gene, CDR1 is SGHDN and CDR2 is FVKESK. Here the CDR3 reads CASSPWGSTDTQYF. Written as DNA, the CDR3 is TGTGCCAGCAGCCCGTGGGGGAGCACAGATACGCAGTATTTT. Full variable domain (missing parts from reference TRBV14 and TRBJ2-3): EAGVTQFPSHSVIEKGQTVTLRCDPISGHDNLYWYRRVMGKEIKFLLHFVKESKQDESGMPNNRFLAERTGGTYSTLKVQPAELEDSGVYFCASSPWGSTDTQYFGPGTRLTVL.